A selection of T cell receptor beta chains follows, all from one sample in a study of blood T cells in healthy people across ages. TCRdb re-derived calls from the 5' RACE reads in MiXCR, one entry per CDR3 protein. Seen here are some 1,500,000 distinct CDR3 sequences, less than 45% observed once, and the top ten hold around 4%. The sample was blood. These TCRs come from a woman aged 18 to 35 in good health. CDR3s include the opening cysteine and the closing phenylalanine or tryptophan.

CDR3 protein: CASSPWTGQGYTF
V gene: TRBV12-3/TRBV12-4

CDR3 protein: CASSLDSFSNQPQHF
V gene: TRBV5-1

CDR3 protein: CSVRRDRGFFDYGYTF
V gene: TRBV29-1

CDR3 protein: CASSPVGSGDNEQFF
V gene: TRBV18

CDR3 protein: CASSKEVGQTYGYTF
V gene: TRBV21-1

CDR3 protein: CASSVGGTEAEKLFF
V gene: TRBV9

CDR3 protein: CASSQDGSGLAEETQYF
V gene: TRBV4-1

CDR3 protein: CSVDLPSDEQFF
V gene: TRBV29-1

CDR3 protein: CASSVGTSGAPYEQYF
V gene: TRBV6-1

CDR3 protein: CATSRRLAGGVEQFF
V gene: TRBV15

CDR3 protein: CATSNGLAGKNEQFF
V gene: TRBV15

CDR3 protein: CASSQVGYSYEQYF
V gene: TRBV4-1

CDR3 protein: CSAREWGPGGYTF
V gene: TRBV20-1

CDR3 protein: CASSPDLGQGNTEAFF
V gene: TRBV5-1

CDR3 protein: CASSLRSGDTRYF
V gene: TRBV7-2

CDR3 protein: CASSLVGQNSYEQYF
V gene: TRBV4-1

CDR3 protein: CSATDRDKGYGYTF
V gene: TRBV20-1

CDR3 protein: CASMDSRLQPQHF
V gene: TRBV2

CDR3 protein: CASSQKPSGSTDTQYF
V gene: TRBV4-1

CDR3 protein: CASSLTRGIEAFF
V gene: TRBV28

CDR3 protein: CAGSDLPVIPGLAVRSYNEQFF
V gene: TRBV6-4

CDR3 protein: CASSRRAANYGYTF
V gene: TRBV7-9

CDR3 protein: CAWEGGPKNIQYF
V gene: TRBV30

CDR3 protein: CASTGRVLEKLFF
V gene: TRBV2

CDR3 protein: CASRLYPSDTQYF
V gene: TRBV2

CDR3 protein: CSAREASGIEQFF
V gene: TRBV20-1

CDR3 protein: CSEADGYTF
V gene: TRBV29-1

CDR3 protein: CASSRAGGLGQETQYF
V gene: TRBV9

CDR3 protein: CASSPARGLLNTEAFF
V gene: TRBV14

CDR3 protein: CASSTTRSSYNEQFF
V gene: TRBV13

CDR3 protein: CASSLSRGQQETQYF
V gene: TRBV7-9

CDR3 protein: CAIIVAGGPLESYNEQFF
V gene: TRBV10-3

CDR3 protein: CASSSDQGTNQPQHF
V gene: TRBV27

CDR3 protein: CASSDYGQALNTEAFF
V gene: TRBV5-1

CDR3 protein: CASSLLKLAGTYNEQYF
V gene: TRBV5-4

CDR3 protein: CASSQEDYWKSYNEQFF
V gene: TRBV14

CDR3 protein: CASSQDGAGEYGYTF
V gene: TRBV4-3

CDR3 protein: CTSSPEPGHTEAFF
V gene: TRBV7-8

CDR3 protein: CASSEPSSSGSPDTQYF
V gene: TRBV25-1

CDR3 protein: CASSLSMGGELKFF
V gene: TRBV7-3

CDR3 protein: CSASAGTPDGYTF
V gene: TRBV20-1

CDR3 protein: CASSLLGGHSSEPLHF
V gene: TRBV6-6